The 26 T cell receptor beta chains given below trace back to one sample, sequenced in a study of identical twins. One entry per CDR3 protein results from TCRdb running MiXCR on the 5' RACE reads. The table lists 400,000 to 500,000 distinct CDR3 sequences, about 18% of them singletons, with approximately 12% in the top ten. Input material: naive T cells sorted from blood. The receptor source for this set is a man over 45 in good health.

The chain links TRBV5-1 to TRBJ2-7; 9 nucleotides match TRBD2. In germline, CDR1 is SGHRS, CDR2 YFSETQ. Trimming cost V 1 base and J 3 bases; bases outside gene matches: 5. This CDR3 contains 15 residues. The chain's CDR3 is CASSLLERGVYEQYF. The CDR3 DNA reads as TGCGCCAGCAGCTTGCTCGAGCGGGGGGTCTACGAGCAGTACTTC.

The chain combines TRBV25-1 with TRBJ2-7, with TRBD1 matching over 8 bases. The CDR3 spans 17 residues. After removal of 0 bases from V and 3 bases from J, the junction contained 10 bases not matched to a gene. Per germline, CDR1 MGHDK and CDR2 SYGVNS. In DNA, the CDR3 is TGTGCCAGCAGTGAATACCGGGACAGGCGGGGCCACTACGAGCAGTACTTC. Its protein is CASSEYRDRRGHYEQYF.

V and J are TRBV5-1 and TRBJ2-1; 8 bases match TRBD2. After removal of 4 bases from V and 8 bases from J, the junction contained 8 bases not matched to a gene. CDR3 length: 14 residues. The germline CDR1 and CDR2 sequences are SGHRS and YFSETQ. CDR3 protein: CASSQGLAGDEQFF. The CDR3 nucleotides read TGCGCCAGCAGCCAAGGACTAGCCGGAGATGAGCAGTTCTTC.

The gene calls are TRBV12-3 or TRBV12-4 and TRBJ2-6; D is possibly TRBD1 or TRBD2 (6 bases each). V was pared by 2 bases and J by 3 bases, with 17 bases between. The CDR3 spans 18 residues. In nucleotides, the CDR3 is TGTGCCAGCAGTTTATGGGTTTTCGGGGGCGATGGGGCCAACGTCCTGACTTTC. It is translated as CASSLWVFGGDGANVLTF.

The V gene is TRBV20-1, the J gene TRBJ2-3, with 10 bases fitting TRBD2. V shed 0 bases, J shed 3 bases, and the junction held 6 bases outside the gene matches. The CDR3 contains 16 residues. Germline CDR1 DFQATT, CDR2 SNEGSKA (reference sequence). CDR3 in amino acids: CSARDTSGRGTDTQYF. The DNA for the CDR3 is TGCAGTGCTAGAGATACGAGCGGGAGGGGTACAGATACGCAGTATTTT.

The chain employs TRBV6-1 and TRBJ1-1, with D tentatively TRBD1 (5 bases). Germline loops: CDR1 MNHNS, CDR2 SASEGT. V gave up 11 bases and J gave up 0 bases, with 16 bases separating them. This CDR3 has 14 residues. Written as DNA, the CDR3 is TGTGCCGTCGGGGGGGGGACCATGAACACTGAAGCTTTCTTT. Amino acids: CAVGGGTMNTEAFF.

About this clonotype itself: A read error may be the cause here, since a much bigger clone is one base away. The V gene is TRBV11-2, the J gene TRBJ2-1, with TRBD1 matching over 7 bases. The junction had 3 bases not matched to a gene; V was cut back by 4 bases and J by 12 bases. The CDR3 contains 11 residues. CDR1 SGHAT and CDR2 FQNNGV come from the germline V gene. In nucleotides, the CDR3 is TGTGCCAGCAGCTCAGGACAGGTGCAGTTCTTC. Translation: CASSSGQVQFF.

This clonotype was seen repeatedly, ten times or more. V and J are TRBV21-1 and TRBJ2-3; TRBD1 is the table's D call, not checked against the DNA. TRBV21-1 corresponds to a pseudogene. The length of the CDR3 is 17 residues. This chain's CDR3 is CASSFHSGTRSTDTQYF. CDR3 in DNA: TGTGCCAGCAGCTTTCATTCCGGGACGCGAAGCACAGATACGCAGTATTTT.

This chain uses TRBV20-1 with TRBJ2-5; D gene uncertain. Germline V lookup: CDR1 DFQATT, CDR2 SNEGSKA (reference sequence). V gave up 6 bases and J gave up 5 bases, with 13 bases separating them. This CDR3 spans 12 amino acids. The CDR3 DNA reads TGCAGTGCAACTTGGTCTGGGGAGACCCAGTACTTC. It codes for CSATWSGETQYF.

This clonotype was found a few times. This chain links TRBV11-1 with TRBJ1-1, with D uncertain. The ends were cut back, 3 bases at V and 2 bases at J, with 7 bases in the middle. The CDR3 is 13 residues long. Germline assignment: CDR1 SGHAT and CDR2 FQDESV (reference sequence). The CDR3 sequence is CASSFWGNTEAFF. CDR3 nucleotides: TGTGCCAGCAGCTTTTGGGGAAACACTGAAGCTTTCTTT.

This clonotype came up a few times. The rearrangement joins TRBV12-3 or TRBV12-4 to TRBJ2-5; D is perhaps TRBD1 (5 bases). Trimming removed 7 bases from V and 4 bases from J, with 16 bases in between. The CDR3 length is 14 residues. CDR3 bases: TGTGCCAGCACCAACTCAGGGTTCGGAGAGACCCAGTACTTC. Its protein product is CASTNSGFGETQYF.

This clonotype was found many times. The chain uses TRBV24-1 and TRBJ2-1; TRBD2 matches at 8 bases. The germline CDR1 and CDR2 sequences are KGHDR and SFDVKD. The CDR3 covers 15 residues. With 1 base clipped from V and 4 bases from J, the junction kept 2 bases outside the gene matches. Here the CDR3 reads CATSDFSGEYNEQFF. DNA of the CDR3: TGTGCCACCAGTGATTTTAGCGGGGAGTACAATGAGCAGTTCTTC.

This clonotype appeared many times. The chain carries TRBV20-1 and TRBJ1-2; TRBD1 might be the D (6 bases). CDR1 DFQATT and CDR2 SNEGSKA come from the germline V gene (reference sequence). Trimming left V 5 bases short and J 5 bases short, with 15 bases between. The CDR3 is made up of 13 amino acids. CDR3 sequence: CSAPGQRGYGYTF. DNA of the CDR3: TGCAGTGCTCCAGGGCAGAGGGGGTATGGCTACACCTTC.

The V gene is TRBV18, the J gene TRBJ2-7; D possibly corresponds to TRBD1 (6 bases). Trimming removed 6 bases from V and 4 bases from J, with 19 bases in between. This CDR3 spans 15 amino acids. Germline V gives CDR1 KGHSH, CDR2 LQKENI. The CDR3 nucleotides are TGTGCCAGCTCGCCAACCGGGACACCTAAATACGAGCAGTACTTC. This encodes CASSPTGTPKYEQYF.

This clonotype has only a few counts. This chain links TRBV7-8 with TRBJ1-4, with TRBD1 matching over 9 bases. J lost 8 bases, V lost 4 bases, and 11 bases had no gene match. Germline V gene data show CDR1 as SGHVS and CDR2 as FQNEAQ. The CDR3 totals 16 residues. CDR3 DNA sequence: TGTGCCAGCAGCTATGGGACAGGGAGGACCCAAGAAAAACTGTTTTTT. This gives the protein CASSYGTGRTQEKLFF.

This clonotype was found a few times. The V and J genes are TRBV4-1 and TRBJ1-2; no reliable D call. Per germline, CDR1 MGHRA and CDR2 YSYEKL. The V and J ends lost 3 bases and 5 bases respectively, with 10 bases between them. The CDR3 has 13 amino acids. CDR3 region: CASSHPLLYGYTF. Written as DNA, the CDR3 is TGCGCCAGCAGCCATCCCCTTTTGTATGGCTACACCTTC.

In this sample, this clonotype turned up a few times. In nucleotides, the CDR3 is TGTGCCAGCAGTTCAGACCCCTCCTACGAGCAGTACTTC. Translated, it gives CASSSDPSYEQYF. V and J are TRBV12-3 or TRBV12-4 and TRBJ2-7; D is ambiguous. The V gene lost 4 bases and the J gene lost 0 bases, with 7 bases spanning the gap. The CDR3 extends over 13 amino acids.

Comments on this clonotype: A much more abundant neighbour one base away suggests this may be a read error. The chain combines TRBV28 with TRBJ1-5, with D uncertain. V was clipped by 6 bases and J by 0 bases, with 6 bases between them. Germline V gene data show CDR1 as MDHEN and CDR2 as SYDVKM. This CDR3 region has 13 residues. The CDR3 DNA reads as TGTGCCAGCAGCACCCTTAGCAATCAGCCCCAGCATTTT. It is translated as CASSTLSNQPQHF.

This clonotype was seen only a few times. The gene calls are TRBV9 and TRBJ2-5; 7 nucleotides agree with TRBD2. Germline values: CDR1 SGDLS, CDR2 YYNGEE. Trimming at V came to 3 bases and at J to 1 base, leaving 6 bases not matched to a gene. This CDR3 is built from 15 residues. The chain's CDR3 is CASSADAGAQETQYF. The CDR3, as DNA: TGTGCCAGCAGCGCGGATGCGGGAGCCCAAGAGACCCAGTACTTC.

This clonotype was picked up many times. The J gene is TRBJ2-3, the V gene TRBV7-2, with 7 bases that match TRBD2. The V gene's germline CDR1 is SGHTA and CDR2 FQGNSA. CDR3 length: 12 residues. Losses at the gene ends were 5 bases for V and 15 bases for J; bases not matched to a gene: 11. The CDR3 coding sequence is TGTGCCAGCAGCCGTCTCCGGGACTACCCCTATTTT. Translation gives CASSRLRDYPYF.

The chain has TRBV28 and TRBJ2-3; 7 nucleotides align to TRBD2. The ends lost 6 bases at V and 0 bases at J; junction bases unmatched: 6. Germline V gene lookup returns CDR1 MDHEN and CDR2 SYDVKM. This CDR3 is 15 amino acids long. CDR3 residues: CASSPASGSTDTQYF. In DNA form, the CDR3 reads TGTGCCAGCAGCCCCGCTAGCGGTAGCACAGATACGCAGTATTTT.

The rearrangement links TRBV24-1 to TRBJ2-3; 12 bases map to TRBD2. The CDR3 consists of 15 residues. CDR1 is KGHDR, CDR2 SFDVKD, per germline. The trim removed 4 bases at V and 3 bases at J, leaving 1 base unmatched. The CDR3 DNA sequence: TGTGCCACCAGTGAACTAGCGGGAGGTACAGATACGCAGTATTTT. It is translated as CATSELAGGTDTQYF.

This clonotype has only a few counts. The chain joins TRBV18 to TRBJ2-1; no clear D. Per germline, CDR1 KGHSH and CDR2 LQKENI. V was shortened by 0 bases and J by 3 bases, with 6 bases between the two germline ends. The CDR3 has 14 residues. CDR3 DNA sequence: TGTGCCAGCTCACCACCGTATATCTACAATGAGCAGTTCTTC. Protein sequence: CASSPPYIYNEQFF.

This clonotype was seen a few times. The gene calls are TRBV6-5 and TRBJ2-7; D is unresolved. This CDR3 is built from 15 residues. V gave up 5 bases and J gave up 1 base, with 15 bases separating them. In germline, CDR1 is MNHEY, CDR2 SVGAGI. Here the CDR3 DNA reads TGTGCCAGCAGTCACCTCAATCGTAGGTCCTACGAGCAGTACTTC. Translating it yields CASSHLNRRSYEQYF.

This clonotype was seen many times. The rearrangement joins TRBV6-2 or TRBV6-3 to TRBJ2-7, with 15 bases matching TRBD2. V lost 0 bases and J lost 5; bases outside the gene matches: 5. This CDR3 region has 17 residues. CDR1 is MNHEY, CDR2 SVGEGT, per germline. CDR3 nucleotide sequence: TGTGCCAGCAGTTACTCGCGGACTAGCGGGGGGGCTCACGAGCAGTACTTC. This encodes CASSYSRTSGGAHEQYF.

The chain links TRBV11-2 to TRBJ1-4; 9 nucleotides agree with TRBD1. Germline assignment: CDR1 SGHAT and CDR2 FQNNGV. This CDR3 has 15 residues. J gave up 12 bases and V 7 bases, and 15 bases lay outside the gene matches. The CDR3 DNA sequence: TGTGCCAGCACCGATACCCCGGGACAGGGTGGACAACTGTTTTTT. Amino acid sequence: CASTDTPGQGGQLFF.